Listed here is a single T cell receptor beta chain. The antigen is not known. Looked up from germline, CDR1 is ENHRY and CDR2 is SYGVKD. The CDR3 sequence is 14 residues long. V shed 6 bases and J shed 0 bases, with 8 bases lying between them. TCRdb called the 5' RACE reads again in MiXCR, with one record for every CDR3 protein. The data contain about 580,000 distinct CDR3 sequences, less than 20% of them seen just once; the ten biggest clones take up 15% to 20%. This sample is drawn from a study of T cells after yellow fever vaccination. Study-wide context: Any fraction with a low cell number was prepared using SMART-Seq v4 Ultra Low Input.

Study outcomes and limitations: Weaker overall was a secondary response that nonetheless peaked faster, on day 5 versus 15. Post-booster reappearance was seen for most primary-vaccination clones (about 95% CD4, around 88% CD8). FACS-sorted repertoires could harbor abundant contaminating bulk-population clonotypes.

Sample: PBMCs, taken around 5 days after the first yellow fever vaccination. The V gene is TRBV10-3, the J gene TRBJ1-4; a weak D match, TRBD1 (5 bases). The TCR originated in a man aged 18 to 30 who received the YFV17D yellow fever vaccine. In DNA, the CDR3 is TGTGCCATCAGAGCAGGGACAACTAATGAAAAACTGTTTTTT. Its protein product is CAIRAGTTNEKLFF.